The 28 T cell receptor beta chains listed next were all sequenced from one sample in a study of T-cell reconstitution after alpha-beta-depleted transplantation in children. Unique molecular identifiers were built into the TCRbeta library. TCRdb called the PCR reads again in MiXCR, with one record for every CDR3 protein. Here the sample spans around 530,000 distinct CDR3 sequences, 32% being singletons. The sequences come from PBMCs from the stem cell graft donor, collected from the stem cell graft. These receptors were taken from a human donor who donated a stem cell graft to a child with aplastic anemia.

This chain uses TRBV27 with TRBJ2-5; TRBD1 matches at 11 bases. The CDR3 is 16 amino acids. CDR1 and CDR2 from the germline V gene are MNHEY and SMNVEV (reference sequence). Trimming removed 4 bases from V and 4 bases from J; junction bases left unmatched: 8. The DNA of the CDR3 is TGTGCCAGCAGTTACGGACAGGGGGCGCGTTTAGAGACCCAGTACTTC. This encodes CASSYGQGARLETQYF.

V and J are TRBV5-1 and TRBJ1-4, with D unresolved. With 3 bases removed from V and 4 bases from J, the gap between germline ends came to 16 bases. The length of the CDR3 is 16 residues. CDR1 is SGHRS and CDR2 is YFSETQ in the germline V gene. The CDR3 nucleotides are TGCGCCAGCAGCTGGGATGACCAGGCGTTTAATGAAAAACTGTTTTTT. Translated: CASSWDDQAFNEKLFF.

The V and J genes are TRBV5-1 and TRBJ2-1; 11 positions agree with TRBD2. CDR3 length: 16 amino acids. Trimming at V came to 4 bases and at J to 3 bases, leaving 6 bases not matched to a gene. The germline CDR1 and CDR2 sequences are SGHRS and YFSETQ. The CDR3 DNA sequence: TGCGCCAGCAGCCTGGAGACTAGCGGGGACTACAATGAGCAGTTCTTC. It specifies CASSLETSGDYNEQFF. The full variable domain, its missing parts supplied by reference TRBV5-1 and TRBJ2-1, is KAGVTQTPRYLIKTRGQQVTLSCSPISGHRSVSWYQQTPGQGLQFLFEYFSETQRNKGNFPGRFSGRQFSNSRSEMNVSTLELGDSALYLCASSLETSGDYNEQFFGPGTRLTVL.

This clonotype has just a few counts. The CDR3 DNA is TGCGCCAGTAGCCTCAGCTTGGTGGAGGAGACTGAAGCTTTCTTT. Protein: CASSLSLVEETEAFF. This chain links TRBV5-1 with TRBJ1-1, with D hard to call. Germline CDR1 is SGHRS and CDR2 is YFSETQ. The CDR3 contains 15 residues. V lost 8 bases to trimming and J lost 5 bases, with 22 bases between them.

In its sample, this clonotype was seen once. The V gene is TRBV15, the J gene TRBJ2-7; weak D call: TRBD1 (5 bases). Per germline, CDR1 LNHNV and CDR2 YYDKDF (reference sequence). Trimming removed 0 bases from V and 2 bases from J, with 14 bases in between. The CDR3 loop spans 16 amino acids. The CDR3 bases are TGTGCCACCAGCAGAGATCAAGGGGCAGTGACCTACGAGCAGTACTTC. This codes for CATSRDQGAVTYEQYF. The full variable domain, rest sourced from reference TRBV15 and TRBJ2-7, is DAMVIQNPRYQVTQFGKPVTLSCSQTLNHNVMYWYQQKSSQAPKLLFHYYDKDFNNEADTPDNFQSRRPNTSFCFLDIRSPGLGDTAMYLCATSRDQGAVTYEQYFGPGTRLTVT.

There are a few counts of this clonotype. V usage is TRBV3-1 and J usage is TRBJ2-2, with 14 positions matching TRBD2. The CDR3 consists of 19 residues. Trimming removed 4 bases from V and 7 bases from J; junction bases left unmatched: 14. Germline values: CDR1 LGHDT, CDR2 YNNKEL (reference sequence). The CDR3 DNA sequence: TGTGCCAGCAGCCCCCGTATTGGGACTAGCGGGAGTATCGGCGGGGAGCTGTTTTTT. Its translation: CASSPRIGTSGSIGGELFF.

The chain uses TRBV20-1 and TRBJ2-1, with 7 bases fitting TRBD2. With 0 bases clipped from V and 8 bases from J, the junction kept 13 bases outside the gene matches. Germline V gives CDR1 DFQATT, CDR2 SNEGSKA (reference sequence). The CDR3 is 16 residues long. The CDR3, as DNA: TGCAGTGCTAGAGATAGTGTAGCGGGCGATCGGGATGAGCAGTTCTTC. It codes for CSARDSVAGDRDEQFF.

This clonotype was observed many times. The chain employs TRBV12-3 or TRBV12-4 and TRBJ1-5, with TRBD1 matching over 8 bases. V gave up 6 bases and J gave up 4 bases; unmatched junction bases: 5. This CDR3 has 14 amino acids. The CDR3 region is CASSDTGGNQPQHF. The DNA for the CDR3 is TGTGCCAGCAGCGACACAGGGGGGAATCAGCCCCAGCATTTT.

This clonotype has just a few counts. V usage is TRBV20-1 and J usage is TRBJ2-1; TRBD2 matches at 11 bases. Trimming cost V 5 bases and J 8 bases; bases outside gene matches: 17. The CDR3 is 17 residues long. The germline V gene has CDR1 DFQATT and CDR2 SNEGSKA (reference sequence). Here the CDR3 reads CSARPNPPSGRRDEQFF. The CDR3 DNA sequence: TGCAGTGCTCGCCCCAACCCCCCTAGCGGGAGGCGGGATGAGCAGTTCTTC.

The chain recombines TRBV14 with TRBJ1-1; D is perhaps TRBD1 (5 bases). The CDR3 is 14 amino acids. CDR1 is SGHDN, CDR2 FVKESK, per germline. The V gene lost 1 base and the J gene lost 5 bases, with 11 bases spanning the gap. The CDR3 spells CASSQVGGRTEAFF. Written as DNA, the CDR3 is TGTGCCAGCAGCCAAGTGGGGGGTCGGACTGAAGCTTTCTTT.

V usage is TRBV5-4 and J usage is TRBJ2-1; D not certain. Trimming stripped 4 bases from V and 3 bases from J, with 20 bases between. This CDR3 is 17 amino acids long. Germline CDR1 SGHNT, CDR2 YYREEE (reference sequence). The CDR3 DNA reads as TGTGCCAGCAGCCCCCCATGGACGATGGCTGACTACAATGAGCAGTTCTTC. Translated, it gives CASSPPWTMADYNEQFF.

This clonotype appeared a few times. The chain joins TRBV12-3 or TRBV12-4 to TRBJ1-4, with D perhaps TRBD1 (6 bases). Trimming removed 6 bases at V and 2 bases at J, with 13 bases between. CDR3 length equals 15 residues. Written as DNA, the CDR3 is TGTGCCAGCAGCCAAACAGGGATGACTAATGAAAAACTGTTTTTT. Residues: CASSQTGMTNEKLFF.

This clonotype was found a few times. The chain recombines TRBV18 with TRBJ2-7; 9 positions agree with TRBD1. In germline, CDR1 is KGHSH, CDR2 LQKENI. CDR3 length: 14 residues. V shed 5 bases, J shed 5 bases, and the junction held 7 bases outside the gene matches. CDR3: CASSTGQGENEQYF. CDR3 DNA: TGTGCCAGCTCAACGGGACAGGGCGAGAACGAGCAGTACTTC.

The chain couples TRBV4-3 to TRBJ2-5, with 9 bases fitting TRBD2. The CDR3 extends over 16 amino acids. The germline gives CDR1 LGHNA, CDR2 YSLEER. J gave up 7 bases and V 4 bases, and 13 bases lay outside the gene matches. The CDR3 DNA reads as TGCGCCAGCAGCCTCGAATCTAGCGGGACCGGTACGACCCAGTACTTC. Protein product: CASSLESSGTGTTQYF.

The chain uses TRBV2 and TRBJ2-1, with D uncertain. The CDR3 extends over 14 amino acids. The ends were cut back, 4 bases at V and 7 bases at J, with 14 bases in the middle. Germline V CDR1 and CDR2: SNHLY, FYNNEI. The CDR3 sequence: CASSGLTRWNEQFF. DNA for the CDR3: TGTGCCAGCAGTGGTTTGACCAGGTGGAATGAGCAGTTCTTC.

This clonotype was recorded a few times. The rearrangement uses TRBV5-1 and TRBJ2-7, with D unresolved. Germline V CDR1 and CDR2: SGHRS, YFSETQ. The length of the CDR3 is 14 residues. V was clipped by 0 bases and J by 1 base, with 8 bases between them. DNA for the CDR3: TGCGCCAGCAGCTTGGCCGACCAATCCTACGAGCAGTACTTC. It is translated as CASSLADQSYEQYF.

This clonotype has a handful of counts. Here the CDR3 reads CASRTGLDTDTQYF. The DNA of the CDR3 is TGTGCCAGCAGGACGGGACTAGACACAGATACGCAGTATTTT. The chain is built from TRBV6-1 and TRBJ2-3; 8 bases are shared with TRBD2. The length of the CDR3 is 14 residues. CDR1 and CDR2 from the germline V gene are MNHNS and SASEGT. The V segment lost 6 bases and the J segment 2 bases; nucleotides outside the gene matches: 4.

The rearrangement uses TRBV20-1 and TRBJ2-3; D is uncertain. This CDR3 spans 12 amino acids. V shed 2 bases and J shed 4 bases, with 7 bases lying between them. CDR1 and CDR2 from the germline V gene are DFQATT and SNEGSKA (reference sequence). The CDR3 loop reads CSARFGPDTQYF. In DNA form, the CDR3 reads TGCAGTGCTAGATTTGGGCCAGATACGCAGTATTTT.

V and J are TRBV27 and TRBJ2-3; D gene ambiguous. The CDR3 covers 14 residues. Germline loops: CDR1 MNHEY, CDR2 SMNVEV (reference sequence). V lost 5 bases, J lost 2 bases, and 11 bases lay in between. The CDR3 protein is CASSPDENTDTQYF. The CDR3 DNA sequence: TGTGCCAGCAGTCCCGACGAGAACACAGATACGCAGTATTTT.

The chain carries TRBV20-1 and TRBJ2-5, with TRBD2 as a possible D gene (7 bases). Between the trimmed V and J ends, which lost 5 bases and 3 bases, there was a span of 22 bases. The CDR3 is made up of 16 amino acids. Germline assignment: CDR1 DFQATT and CDR2 SNEGSKA (reference sequence). The CDR3 DNA sequence: TGCAGTGCTCCCCAGCTAGGGGGGGGTTACAAAGAGACCCAGTACTTC. Its translation: CSAPQLGGGYKETQYF.

V gene TRBV28 combines with J gene TRBJ2-7, with TRBD2 matching 7 bases. CDR3 length: 16 amino acids. The V segment lost 6 bases and the J segment 1 base; nucleotides outside the gene matches: 12. CDR1 and CDR2 (germline): MDHEN, SYDVKM. The CDR3 sequence is CASREIGLGRSYEQYF. The CDR3 region has the DNA TGTGCCAGCAGGGAGATAGGACTAGGGAGATCCTACGAGCAGTACTTC.

V is TRBV3-1 and J is TRBJ2-7, with 8 bases identical to TRBD1. This CDR3 comprises 16 residues. V trimming: 4 bases; J trimming: 5 bases; junction bases outside the gene matches: 13. The germline gives CDR1 LGHDT, CDR2 YNNKEL (reference sequence). The CDR3 DNA reads as TGTGCCAGCAGCCCCGGACAGGGTTTTGTTTCCCACGAGCAGTACGTC. Translating it yields CASSPGQGFVSHEQYV.

In this sample, this clonotype turned up a few times. The V gene is TRBV6-2 or TRBV6-3, the J gene TRBJ2-7, with a possible D match to TRBD1 (5 bases). Trimming removed 5 bases at V and 2 bases at J, with 19 bases between. The CDR3 length is 16 residues. CDR1 is MNHEY and CDR2 is SVGEGT in the germline V gene. DNA for the CDR3: TGTGCCAGCAGTCCCTCCTGGGGCTCTCTACCCTACGAGCAGTACTTC. It translates to CASSPSWGSLPYEQYF.

V and J are TRBV29-1 and TRBJ2-3, with 9 bases identical to TRBD2. The CDR3 has 13 residues. Germline trimming cut 7 bases from V and 2 bases from J; bases unmatched to any gene: 4. Germline CDR1 and CDR2: SQVTM and ANQGSEA. CDR3 in DNA: TGCAGCGATAGCGGGAGCTTCACAGATACGCAGTATTTT. Translated, it gives CSDSGSFTDTQYF.

J is TRBJ1-1 and V is TRBV12-3 or TRBV12-4, with 7 bases that match TRBD1. Losses at the gene ends were 8 bases for V and 4 bases for J; bases not matched to a gene: 7. The CDR3 has 13 amino acids. The DNA of the CDR3 is TGTGCCAGCTTTAGAGGGGGCCTCACTGAAGCTTTCTTT. This codes for CASFRGGLTEAFF.

V and J are TRBV12-3 or TRBV12-4 and TRBJ1-4; perhaps TRBD1 as D (5 bases). The CDR3 loop spans 14 amino acids. V was pared by 1 base and J by 6 bases, with 9 bases between. The CDR3 DNA reads TGTGCCAGCAGTTTAGGGGGGTTTTATGAAAAACTGTTTTTT. This translates into CASSLGGFYEKLFF.

The V and J genes are TRBV25-1 and TRBJ2-7; maybe TRBD1 (6 bases). CDR3 length: 14 amino acids. Trimming removed 5 bases from V and 5 bases from J, with 16 bases in between. Looked up from germline, CDR1 is MGHDK and CDR2 is SYGVNS. Written as DNA, the CDR3 is TGTGCCAGCAGTAGTTCAGGGGCTCCCCACGAGCAGTACTTC. Translated, it gives CASSSSGAPHEQYF.

Here the CDR3 reads CASSFDSGNRYNEQFF. The CDR3 coding sequence is TGTGCCAGCAGCTTTGATAGCGGGAATCGCTACAATGAGCAGTTCTTC. The chain has TRBV5-8 and TRBJ2-1, with 8 positions matching TRBD2. The CDR3 length is 16 residues. The ends lost 2 bases at V and 3 bases at J; junction bases unmatched: 7. Germline CDR1 and CDR2: SGHTS and YDEGEE. Supplemented by reference TRBV5-8 and TRBJ2-1, the full variable domain reads EAGVTQSPTHLIKTRGQQATLRCSPISGHTSVYWYQQALGLGLQFLLWYDEGEERNRGNFPPRFSGRQFPNYSSELNVNALELEDSALYLCASSFDSGNRYNEQFFGPGTRLTVL.